This TCR beta chain emerged from a study of OX40 agonist ivuxolimab in advanced cancers. Study details: Two cutaneous melanoma patients and one hepatocellular carcinoma patient, three in all, had partial responses. Overall study results and limits: At 0.1 to 3.0 mg/kg and by week 6, clonal expansion occurred in CD4+ and CD8+ blood T cells. Partial responders treated at 0.1-3.0 mg/kg exhibited clonal expansion among the lowest measured.

Regarding this clone: The antigen is unknown.

Per germline, CDR1 WNHNN and CDR2 SYGVQD (reference sequence). The CDR3 is made up of 14 amino acids. V dropped 3 bases and J dropped 3; count of bases not matched to a gene: 4. Sequencing used immunoSEQ multiplex PCR; TCRdb keeps in-frame clones, though not all of them. The sample has around 30,000 clones; roughly 90% are singletons. Sampling times: baseline, cycle 4 day 1, cycle 7 day 1. The chain links TRBV10-1 to TRBJ2-7, with 8 bases lining up with TRBD1. The origin of this receptor is an adult with an advanced solid tumor such as melanoma, head and neck, liver or kidney cancer. The sample was CD4+ or CD8+ T cells sorted from blood, taken in a trial of the OX40 agonist ivuxolimab. The CDR3 region is CASSEGTGIYEQYF. Written as DNA, the CDR3 is TGCGCCAGCAGTGAAGGGACAGGAATCTACGAGCAGTACTTC.